This entry concerns a single TCR beta chain. Every donor was a healthy person donating bone marrow. This sample stems from a study of cytomegalovirus exposure and HLA in healthy donors. Amplification used 60 Vbeta primers and 13 Jbeta primers. Assay used: immunoSEQ multiplex PCR; TCRdb lists only in-frame clones, some missing. The sample lists 90,000 to 120,000 clones, 81% occurring once. Germline assignment: CDR1 SGHRS and CDR2 YFSETQ. After removal of 3 bases from V and 3 bases from J, the junction contained 1 base not matched to a gene. CDR3 length equals 13 residues. This chain links TRBV5-1 with TRBJ1-2; TRBD1 agrees at 8 bases. The source of this sequence is a man in his thirties or forties in good health and CMV-seronegative. Sequencing was carried out using PBMCs. CDR3 residues: CASSSTGDYGYTF. The CDR3 bases are TGCGCCAGCAGCTCGACAGGGGACTATGGCTACACCTTC.